Listed here are 18 T cell receptor beta chains from one sample, sequenced in a study of blood T cell repertoires in COVID-19. Repertoires were generated with immunoSEQ multiplex PCR, while TCRdb's copy carries only in-frame clones and drops some. The sample yields about 120,000 clones, over 75% seen once. The sample was peripheral blood. The receptor set was obtained from a woman in her 70s with acute or convalescent COVID-19.

This chain links TRBV27 with TRBJ1-6; 10 bases line up with TRBD1. The junction had 12 bases not matched to a gene; V was cut back by 6 bases and J by 7 bases. Germline CDR1 MNHEY, CDR2 SMNVEV (reference sequence). The CDR3 spans 17 residues. CDR3 nucleotides: TGTGCCAGCAGCCTCACCCCGGGACAGGGGAGAAATTCACCCCTCCACTTT. Translation gives CASSLTPGQGRNSPLHF.

The gene calls are TRBV29-1 and TRBJ2-2, with TRBD1 identical over 7 bases. The ends lost 6 bases at V and 3 bases at J; junction bases unmatched: 1. The CDR3 contains 12 residues. In germline, CDR1 is SQVTM, CDR2 ANQGSEA. Here the CDR3 reads CSVTGDTGELFF. The CDR3, as DNA: TGCAGCGTAACAGGGGACACCGGGGAGCTGTTTTTT.

This clone was found a few times. CDR3: CASSLSSAGSNEKLFF. CDR3 nucleotide sequence: TGTGCCAGCAGCTTGAGCTCGGCGGGGTCTAATGAAAAACTGTTTTTT. This chain joins TRBV5-6 and TRBJ1-4; D is unresolved. V shed 1 base and J shed 3 bases, with 13 bases lying between them. This CDR3 contains 16 residues. Germline CDR1 is SGHDT and CDR2 is YYEEEE.

J is TRBJ2-3 and V is TRBV4-3; perhaps TRBD2 as D (6 bases). V lost 1 base to trimming and J lost 0 bases, with 11 bases between them. Germline CDR1 LGHNA, CDR2 YSLEER. The CDR3 loop spans 16 amino acids. The CDR3 DNA follows: TGCGCCAGCAGCCAAGGGTATGGGACTAGCACAGATACGCAGTATTTT. Its translation is CASSQGYGTSTDTQYF.

This clone has just a few counts. The V call is TRBV2, the J call TRBJ1-2; TRBD1 is a possible D gene (6 bases). The CDR3 loop spans 14 amino acids. In germline, CDR1 is SNHLY, CDR2 FYNNEI. V lost 3 bases and J lost 6, with 14 bases in between. The CDR3 nucleotides are TGTGCCAGCAGTGATAAGTCCCAGGGGAATGGCTACACCTTC. Translation: CASSDKSQGNGYTF.

The rearrangement joins TRBV30 to TRBJ1-1, with 8 nucleotides matching TRBD1. Germline V lookup: CDR1 GTSNPN, CDR2 SVGIG (reference sequence). The CDR3 sequence is 12 residues long. V shed 4 bases and J 11 bases; nucleotides not matched to a gene: 9. Here the CDR3 reads CAWIQNRGEAFF. CDR3 nucleotides: TGTGCCTGGATCCAGAACAGGGGGGAGGCTTTCTTT.

J is TRBJ1-1 and V is TRBV5-1; D is unclear. There are 13 residues in the CDR3. V was pared by 5 bases and J by 1 base, with 9 bases between. Germline assignment: CDR1 SGHRS and CDR2 YFSETQ. CDR3 in DNA: TGCGCCAGCAGACTGGCGGAGAACACTGAAGCTTTCTTT. The encoded protein is CASRLAENTEAFF.

The chain recombines TRBV13 with TRBJ2-3, with a possible D match to TRBD2 (7 bases). Germline V gene data show CDR1 as PRHDT and CDR2 as FYEKMQ (reference sequence). Trimming stripped 7 bases from V and 6 bases from J, with 23 bases between. This CDR3 comprises 16 residues. The CDR3, as DNA: TGTGCCAGCACCAAAGTGGGGGGGGCCCTCCAGGATACGCAGTATTTT. This codes for CASTKVGGALQDTQYF.

The chain couples TRBV4-2 to TRBJ2-2, with D maybe TRBD1 (5 bases). Germline V gene data show CDR1 as LGHNA and CDR2 as YNFKEQ. The V gene lost 0 bases and the J gene lost 2 bases, with 13 bases spanning the gap. The CDR3 is made up of 17 amino acids. The CDR3 loop is CASSQESLGANTGELFF. As DNA, the CDR3 is TGTGCCAGCAGCCAAGAGAGCCTAGGGGCAAACACCGGGGAGCTGTTTTTT.

The CDR3 region is CASSPGPRDPLRGAFF. The CDR3 DNA reads TGCGCCAGCAGCCCAGGGCCCCGGGACCCACTCAGGGGAGCTTTCTTT. The rearrangement uses TRBV4-1 and TRBJ1-1; D possibly corresponds to TRBD1 (6 bases). This CDR3 has 16 residues. The V gene's germline CDR1 is MGHRA and CDR2 YSYEKL. Trimming stripped 4 bases from V and 10 bases from J, with 25 bases between.

J is TRBJ2-5 and V is TRBV24-1; D is possibly TRBD1 (5 bases). Trimming stripped 4 bases from V and 7 bases from J, with 18 bases between. The CDR3 contains 15 residues. Germline values: CDR1 KGHDR, CDR2 SFDVKD. Here the CDR3 DNA reads TGTGCCACCAGTGACCCCGCGTCAGGGATGGGGACCCAGTACTTC. Its translation: CATSDPASGMGTQYF.

V gene TRBV5-4 combines with J gene TRBJ2-1, with D perhaps matching TRBD2 (5 bases). The germline V gene encodes CDR1 SGHNT and CDR2 YYREEE (reference sequence). This CDR3 is 14 amino acids long. V shed 4 bases and J shed 6 bases, with 14 bases lying between them. The CDR3: CASSPPRLTNEQFF. The CDR3 DNA follows: TGTGCCAGCAGCCCCCCTCGACTAACCAATGAGCAGTTCTTC.

The chain recombines TRBV2 with TRBJ1-1, with TRBD1 as a possible D gene (6 bases). Trimming shortened V by 6 bases and J by 4 bases, and 15 bases separated the two germline ends. Germline loops: CDR1 SNHLY, CDR2 FYNNEI. This CDR3 comprises 14 residues. CDR3 coding DNA: TGTGCCAGCAGCCTACAGGGCCAGGGCACTGAAGCTTTCTTT. Translated, it gives CASSLQGQGTEAFF.

V gene TRBV4-3 combines with J gene TRBJ1-1; the match to TRBD1 covers 7 bases. This CDR3 is built from 14 residues. J gave up 7 bases and V 0 bases, and 5 bases lay outside the gene matches. CDR1 LGHNA and CDR2 YSLEER come from the germline V gene. The DNA of the CDR3 is TGCGCCAGCAGCCAAGAACAGGGGCAGAGTGAAGCTTTCTTT. The encoded protein is CASSQEQGQSEAFF.

The chain combines TRBV30 with TRBJ2-5, with 9 bases that match TRBD2. There are 14 residues in the CDR3. The J segment lost 4 bases and the V segment lost 5 bases, leaving 8 bases of the junction unmatched. CDR1 GTSNPN and CDR2 SVGIG come from the germline V gene (reference sequence). The CDR3 loop reads CAWGHGTSRETQYF. The DNA for the CDR3 is TGTGCCTGGGGTCACGGGACTAGCAGAGAGACCCAGTACTTC.

The chain uses TRBV19 and TRBJ2-5, with D tentatively TRBD1 (5 bases). Trimming took 4 bases from V and 4 from J, leaving 25 bases between them. Germline CDR1 is LNHDA and CDR2 is SQIVND (reference sequence). The length of the CDR3 is 18 residues. The CDR3 region has the DNA TGTGCCAGTAGTACCGAACCAAAATTAAACTCAAGGGGAGAGACCCAGTACTTC. Amino acid sequence: CASSTEPKLNSRGETQYF. Looking up the rest from reference TRBV19 and TRBJ2-5 gives the full variable domain: DGGITQSPKYLFRKEGQNVTLSCEQNLNHDAMYWYRQDPGQGLRLIYYSQIVNDFQKGDIAEGYSVSREKKESFPLTVTSAQKNPTAFYLCASSTEPKLNSRGETQYFGPGTRLLVL.

The chain carries TRBV7-9 and TRBJ1-6; the match to TRBD1 covers 7 bases. Germline trimming cut 3 bases from V and 5 bases from J; bases unmatched to any gene: 1. The CDR3 has 14 amino acids. Looked up from germline, CDR1 is SEHNR and CDR2 is FQNEAQ (reference sequence). The CDR3 DNA reads as TGTGCCAGCAGCTTGACAGGGAATAATTCACCCCTCCACTTT. Translating it yields CASSLTGNNSPLHF.

This clone was seen just once. The J gene is TRBJ2-7, the V gene TRBV27, with D possibly being TRBD2 (5 bases). This CDR3 spans 15 amino acids. CDR1 is MNHEY and CDR2 is SMNVEV in the germline V gene (reference sequence). Trimming took 5 bases from V and 6 from J, leaving 20 bases between them. CDR3 in amino acids: CASSPGWLAPSEQYF. The CDR3 nucleotides read TGTGCCAGCAGTCCCGGGTGGCTAGCACCGAGCGAGCAGTACTTC.